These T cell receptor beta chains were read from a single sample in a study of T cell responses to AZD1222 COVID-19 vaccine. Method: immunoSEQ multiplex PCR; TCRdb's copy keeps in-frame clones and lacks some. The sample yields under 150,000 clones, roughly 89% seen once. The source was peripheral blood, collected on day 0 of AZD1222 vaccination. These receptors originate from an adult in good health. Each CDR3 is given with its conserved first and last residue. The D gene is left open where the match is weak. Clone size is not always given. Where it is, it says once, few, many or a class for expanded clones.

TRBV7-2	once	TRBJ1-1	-	TGTGCCAGCAGCGCATCGAAACCACGGGACACTGAAGCTTTCTTT	CASSASKPRDTEAFF
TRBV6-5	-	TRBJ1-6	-	TGTGCCAGCAGGCTCTCCTTCGCGGGGGAATCACCCCTCCACTTT	CASRLSFAGESPLHF
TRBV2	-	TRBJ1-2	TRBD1	TGTGCCAGCAGTGAGGAGTTGGGACAGCGGGGGTATGGCTACACCTTC	CASSEELGQRGYGYTF
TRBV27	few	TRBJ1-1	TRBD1	TGTGCCAGCAGCCCGAGACCGGGACAGGGGAATTTCTTT	CASSPRPGQGNFF
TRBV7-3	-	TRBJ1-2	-	TGTGCCAGCAGCTTACCTACCGGGGACGTCTATGGCTACACCTTC	CASSLPTGDVYGYTF
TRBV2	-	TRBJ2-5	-	TGTGCCAGCAAGGAGGGGGGGCTGAAGACCCAGTACTTC	CASKEGGLKTQYF
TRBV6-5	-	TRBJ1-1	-	TGTGCCAGCAGTTACGCTCAGGTGGGGATGAACACTGAAGCTTTCTTT	CASSYAQVGMNTEAFF
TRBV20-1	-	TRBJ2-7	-	TGCAGTGGGGAGCGGAACGAGCAGTACTTC	CSGERNEQYF
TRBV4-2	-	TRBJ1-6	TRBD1	TGTGCCAGCAGCCAAGAGACAGGGGGCGATTCACCCCTCCACTTT	CASSQETGGDSPLHF
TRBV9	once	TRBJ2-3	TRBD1	TGTGCCAGCAGCGCCGACAGGGCAGACACAGATACGCAGTATTTT	CASSADRADTDTQYF
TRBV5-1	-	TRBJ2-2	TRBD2	TGCGCCAGCAGCTTACTAGCGGACGCGGGCGGGGAGCTGTTTTTT	CASSLLADAGGELFF
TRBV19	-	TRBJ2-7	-	TGTGCCAGTAGTATTCATATGGACCTCGCCTACGAGCAGTACTTC	CASSIHMDLAYEQYF
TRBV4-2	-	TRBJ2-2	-	TGTGCCAGCAGTGGTGGAGTCGCCGGGGAGCTGTTTTTT	CASSGGVAGELFF
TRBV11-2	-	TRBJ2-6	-	TGTGCCAGCAGCCCAGGTTGGTTCGGGGCCAACGTCCTGACTTTC	CASSPGWFGANVLTF
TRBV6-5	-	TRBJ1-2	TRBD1	TGTGCCAGCAGTACACAGGGGAACTATGGCTACACCTTC	CASSTQGNYGYTF
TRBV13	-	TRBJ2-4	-	TGTGCCAGCAGCTTAGGAGAGGCCTCCAGGGACATTCAGTACTTC	CASSLGEASRDIQYF
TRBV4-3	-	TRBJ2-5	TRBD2	TGCGCCAGCAGCCAGGGGACTAGCGGGAGCCCCCAAGAGACCCAGTACTTC	CASSQGTSGSPQETQYF
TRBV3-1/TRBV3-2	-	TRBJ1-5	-	TGTGCCAGCAGCCGCGGGGACGCGCGCAATCAGCCCCAGCATTTT	CASSRGDARNQPQHF
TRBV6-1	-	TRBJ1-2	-	TGTGCCAGCAGTGAAGCGGCGGGAAGCATAGATGGCTACACCTTC	CASSEAAGSIDGYTF
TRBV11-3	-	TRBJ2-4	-	TGTGCCAGCAGCAACTGGGACCAAAACATTCAGTACTTC	CASSNWDQNIQYF
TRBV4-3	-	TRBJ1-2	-	TGCGCCAGCAGCCAATGGACCGATCCCAGCTATGGCTACACCTTC	CASSQWTDPSYGYTF
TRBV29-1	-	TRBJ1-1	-	TGCAGCGCGGGGGGGGAGAACACTGAAGCTTTCTTT	CSAGGENTEAFF
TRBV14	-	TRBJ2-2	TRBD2	TGTGCCAGCAGCCAACTAGCGGGAGTCTTCGGGGAGCTGTTTTTT	CASSQLAGVFGELFF
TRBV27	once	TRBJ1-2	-	TGTGCCAGCAGTTTAGGGCAGAACTATGGCTACACCTTC	CASSLGQNYGYTF
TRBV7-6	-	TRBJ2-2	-	TGTGCCAGCAGCCTGAGTATCGACACCGGGGAGCTGTTTTTT	CASSLSIDTGELFF
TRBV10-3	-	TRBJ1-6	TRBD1	TGTGCCATCAGTGAGTTTGGGACAGCTAATTCACCCCTCCACTTT	CAISEFGTANSPLHF
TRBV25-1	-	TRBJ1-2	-	TGTGCCAGCAGAGGGGGAAGGGGAATCGGGTATGGCTACACCTTC	CASRGGRGIGYGYTF
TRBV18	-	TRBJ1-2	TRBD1	TGTGCCAGCTCACCAACCCGGGACAGGGGCTATGGCTACACCTTC	CASSPTRDRGYGYTF
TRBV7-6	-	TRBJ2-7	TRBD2	TGTGCCAGCAGCTTCTTCGGGGGGGGGCCTTACGAGCAGTACTTC	CASSFFGGGPYEQYF
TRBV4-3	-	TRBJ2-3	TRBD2	TGCGCCAGCAGCCTGAGACTAGCGGGCGTGGACACAGATACGCAGTATTTT	CASSLRLAGVDTDTQYF
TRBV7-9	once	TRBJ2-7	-	TGTGCCAGCAGCTTAGAATACTCCTACGAGCAGTACTTC	CASSLEYSYEQYF
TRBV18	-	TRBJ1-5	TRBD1	TGTGCCAGCTCACCACAGGGGGCCCTGGGGAGCAATCAGCCCCAGCATTTT	CASSPQGALGSNQPQHF
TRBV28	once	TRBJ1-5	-	TGTGCCAGCAGTTTAAAAGGGGGGTATCAGCCCCAGCATTTT	CASSLKGGYQPQHF
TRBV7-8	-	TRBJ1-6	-	TGTGCCAGCAGCCCCTTAGGGTTAAGCTCCTATAATTCACCCCTCCACTTT	CASSPLGLSSYNSPLHF
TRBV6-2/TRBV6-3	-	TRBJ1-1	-	TGTGCCAGCAGTTCGTCACACAGGGAAGCTTTCTTT	CASSSSHREAFF
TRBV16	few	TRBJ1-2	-	TGTGCCAGCAGCTCACCTTGGCGGGTGCTTGATGGCTACACCTTC	CASSSPWRVLDGYTF
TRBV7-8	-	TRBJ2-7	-	TGTGCCAGCAGCTTGATGATCGGCTACGAGCAGTACTTC	CASSLMIGYEQYF
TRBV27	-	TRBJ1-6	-	TGTGCCAGCAGCGGGGTTAATTCACCCCTCCACTTT	CASSGVNSPLHF
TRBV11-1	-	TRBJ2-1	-	TGTGCCAGCAGCTTAGGCCAGGGCGCCTACAATGAGCAGTTCTTC	CASSLGQGAYNEQFF
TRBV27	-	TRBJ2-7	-	TGTGCCAGCAGTCTATACACAGGTTTCAACGAGCAGTACTTC	CASSLYTGFNEQYF
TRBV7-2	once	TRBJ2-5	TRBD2	TGTGCCAGCAGACTAGCGGGGGGGCCGCGAGAGACCCAGTACTTC	CASRLAGGPRETQYF
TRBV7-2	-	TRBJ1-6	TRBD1	TGTGCCAGCAGCCCGACAGGGGGCGCGAATTCACCCCTCCACTTT	CASSPTGGANSPLHF
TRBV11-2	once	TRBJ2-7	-	TGTGCCAGCAGCCCCCCTTGGCGGTCTCACGAGCAGTACTTC	CASSPPWRSHEQYF
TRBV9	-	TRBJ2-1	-	TGTGCCAGCAGCCCCCTATTGGGGCGTTACAATGAGCAGTTCTTC	CASSPLLGRYNEQFF
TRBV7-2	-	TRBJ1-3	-	TGTGCCAGCAGCTTAGCTAGGGGAACTGGAAACACCATATATTTT	CASSLARGTGNTIYF
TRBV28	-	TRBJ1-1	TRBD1	TGTGCCAGCAGCCGGCCCTCCGGGACAGGGGGCTCTGAAGCTTTCTTT	CASSRPSGTGGSEAFF
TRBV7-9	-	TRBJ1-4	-	TGTGCCAGCAGCTTACAGGCCGCAACTAATGAAAAACTGTTTTTT	CASSLQAATNEKLFF
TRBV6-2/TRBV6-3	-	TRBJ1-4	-	TGTGCCAGCAGTTTCGGGGCCGAAAAACTGTTTTTT	CASSFGAEKLFF
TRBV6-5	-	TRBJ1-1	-	TGTGCCAGCAACCTTCAGGGGCTTGAGAACACTGAAGCTTTCTTT	CASNLQGLENTEAFF
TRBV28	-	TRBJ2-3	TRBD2	TGTGCCAGCAGTTCTCGGGGGGGTCCGGATACGCAGTATTTT	CASSSRGGPDTQYF
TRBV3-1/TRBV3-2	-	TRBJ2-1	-	TGTGCCAGCAGCCAATTCGGGCCGTACAATGAGCAGTTCTTC	CASSQFGPYNEQFF
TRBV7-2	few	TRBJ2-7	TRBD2	TGTGCCAGCAGCTTAGGGGGACTAGCGGGAACCTACGAGCAGTACTTC	CASSLGGLAGTYEQYF
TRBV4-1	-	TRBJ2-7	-	TGCGCCAGCAGCCATGACAGGACGCAGTACTTC	CASSHDRTQYF
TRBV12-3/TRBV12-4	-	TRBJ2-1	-	TGTGCCAGCAGCCTTCCCGGGCGTAGTGAGCAGTTCTTC	CASSLPGRSEQFF
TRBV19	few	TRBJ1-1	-	TGTGCCACCGCTTGGGGGGCGGTCGGGGCTTTCTTT	CATAWGAVGAFF